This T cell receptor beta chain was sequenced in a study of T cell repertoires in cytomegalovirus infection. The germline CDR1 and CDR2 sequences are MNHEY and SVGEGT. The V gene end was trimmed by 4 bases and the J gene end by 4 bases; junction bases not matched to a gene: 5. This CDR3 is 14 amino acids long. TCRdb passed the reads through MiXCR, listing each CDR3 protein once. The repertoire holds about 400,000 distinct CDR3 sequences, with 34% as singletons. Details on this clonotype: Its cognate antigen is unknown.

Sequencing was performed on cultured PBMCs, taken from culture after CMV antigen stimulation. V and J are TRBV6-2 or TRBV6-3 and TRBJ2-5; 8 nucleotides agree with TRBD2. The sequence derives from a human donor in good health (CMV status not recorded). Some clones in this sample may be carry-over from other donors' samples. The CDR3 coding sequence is TGTGCCAGCAGTTCCGCACTAGCGGCAGAGACCCAGTACTTC. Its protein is CASSSALAAETQYF.